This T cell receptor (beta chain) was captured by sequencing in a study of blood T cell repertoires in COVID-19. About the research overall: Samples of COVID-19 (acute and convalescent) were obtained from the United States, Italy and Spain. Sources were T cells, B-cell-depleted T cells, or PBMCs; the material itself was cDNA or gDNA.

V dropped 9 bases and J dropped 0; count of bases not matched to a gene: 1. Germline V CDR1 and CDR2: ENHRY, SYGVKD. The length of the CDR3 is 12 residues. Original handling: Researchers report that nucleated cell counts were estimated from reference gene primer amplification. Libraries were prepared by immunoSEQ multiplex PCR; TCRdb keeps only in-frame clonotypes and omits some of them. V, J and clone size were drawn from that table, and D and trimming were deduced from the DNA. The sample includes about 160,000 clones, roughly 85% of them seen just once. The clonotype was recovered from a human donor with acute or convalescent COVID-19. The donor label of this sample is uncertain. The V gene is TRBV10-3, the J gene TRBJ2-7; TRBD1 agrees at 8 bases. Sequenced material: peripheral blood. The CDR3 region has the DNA TGTGCCATACAGGGGGGCTCCTACGAGCAGTACTTC. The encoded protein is CAIQGGSYEQYF.